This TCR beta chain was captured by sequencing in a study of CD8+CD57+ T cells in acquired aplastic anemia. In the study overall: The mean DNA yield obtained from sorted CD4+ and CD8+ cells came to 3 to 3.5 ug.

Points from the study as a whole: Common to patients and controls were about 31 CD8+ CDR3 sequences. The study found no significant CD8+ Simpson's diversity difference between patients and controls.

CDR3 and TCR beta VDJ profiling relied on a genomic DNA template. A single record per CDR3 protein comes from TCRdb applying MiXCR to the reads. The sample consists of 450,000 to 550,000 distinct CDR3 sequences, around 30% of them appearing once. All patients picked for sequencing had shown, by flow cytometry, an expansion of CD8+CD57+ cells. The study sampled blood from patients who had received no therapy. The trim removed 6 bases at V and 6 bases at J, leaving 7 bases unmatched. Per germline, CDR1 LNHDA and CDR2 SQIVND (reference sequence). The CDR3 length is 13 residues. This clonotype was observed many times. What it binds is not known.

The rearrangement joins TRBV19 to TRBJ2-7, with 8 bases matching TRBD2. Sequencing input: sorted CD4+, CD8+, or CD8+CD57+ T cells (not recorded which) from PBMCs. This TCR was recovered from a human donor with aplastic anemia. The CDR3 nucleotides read TGTGCCAGTAGGACCCCGGGGGGGGCCGAGCAGTACTTC. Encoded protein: CASRTPGGAEQYF.